Below are 24 T cell receptor beta chains sequenced from a single sample in a study of CD8 T cells in Susac syndrome. Reverse transcription of roughly 0.5 to 1 ug RNA used random hexamers. TCRdb itself ran the immunoSEQ multiplex PCR reads through MiXCR, one entry per CDR3 protein. The sample shows around 300,000 distinct CDR3 sequences, about 89% of them seen only once. Sequenced sample: CD8+ T cells from PBMCs. These receptors were taken from a human donor with multiple sclerosis.

The chain employs TRBV27 and TRBJ2-7, with TRBD2 identical over 8 bases. Germline lookup yields CDR1 MNHEY and CDR2 SMNVEV (reference sequence). The V segment lost 7 bases and the J segment 3 bases; nucleotides outside the gene matches: 8. This CDR3 comprises 14 residues. The CDR3, as DNA: TGTGCCAGCACACCGGGAGGGCCCAACTACGAGCAGTACTTC. Residues: CASTPGGPNYEQYF.

This chain links TRBV11-2 with TRBJ1-5; perhaps TRBD1 as D (6 bases). The CDR3 length is 18 residues. CDR1 is SGHAT and CDR2 is FQNNGV in the germline V gene. The V end lost 0 bases, the J end lost 4 bases, and 19 bases lay between the germline ends. The CDR3 DNA reads as TGTGCCAGCAGCTTAGATGGACAGCAAGGCCACCTTAATCAGCCCCAGCATTTT. It codes for CASSLDGQQGHLNQPQHF.

The CDR3 sequence is CASSVVGEGVPSLGGNTIYF. The DNA of the CDR3 is TGTGCCAGCAGCGTAGTAGGTGAGGGAGTACCCTCTCTTGGCGGAAACACCATATATTTT. This sequence joins TRBV9 and TRBJ1-3; unclear D gene. Germline CDR1 SGDLS, CDR2 YYNGEE. Trimming took off 0 bases at V and 4 bases at J, with 26 bases between the two ends. The CDR3 has 20 amino acids. The variable domain in full, with the rest retrieved from reference TRBV9 and TRBJ1-3, is DSGVTQTPKHLITATGQRVTLRCSPRSGDLSVYWYQQSLDQGLQFLIQYYNGEERAKGNILERFSAQQFPDLHSELNLSSLELGDSALYFCASSVVGEGVPSLGGNTIYFGEGSWLTVV.

This clonotype was counted once. This rearrangement joins TRBV20-1 to TRBJ2-3; 7 bases agree with TRBD1. Trimming took 4 bases from V and 4 from J; bases not matched to a gene: 5. CDR3 length: 13 amino acids. Looked up from germline, CDR1 is DFQATT and CDR2 is SNEGSKA (reference sequence). This CDR3 reads CSATGTVADTQYF. The DNA of the CDR3 is TGCAGTGCTACAGGGACAGTAGCAGATACGCAGTATTTT.

J is TRBJ1-6 and V is TRBV27; unclear D gene. Per germline, CDR1 MNHEY and CDR2 SMNVEV (reference sequence). Trimming took 5 bases from V and 4 from J, leaving 12 bases between them. The CDR3 has 15 amino acids. CDR3 nucleotide sequence: TGTGCCAGCAGTGCCGTCGGGGTTTATAATTCACCCCTCCACTTT. Amino acids: CASSAVGVYNSPLHF.

CDR3 amino acids: CASSWGSAANEQYF. The DNA of the CDR3 is TGTGCCAGCAGTTGGGGAAGTGCGGCTAACGAGCAGTACTTC. This chain joins TRBV27 and TRBJ2-7; no definite D call. The CDR3 is made up of 14 amino acids. With 4 bases removed from V and 5 bases from J, the gap between germline ends came to 15 bases. Germline CDR1 MNHEY, CDR2 SMNVEV (reference sequence).

V gene TRBV9 combines with J gene TRBJ1-2, with 9 bases fitting TRBD1. This CDR3 has 17 amino acids. The V gene end was trimmed by 1 base and the J gene end by 3 bases; junction bases not matched to a gene: 10. Per germline, CDR1 SGDLS and CDR2 YYNGEE. The CDR3 bases are TGTGCCAGCAGCGTATCCCACCGGGACAGGGAATACTATGGCTACACCTTC. As protein: CASSVSHRDREYYGYTF.

This clonotype occurred a few times. The gene calls are TRBV6-5 and TRBJ2-7; D possibly corresponds to TRBD1 (5 bases). The CDR3 is made up of 12 amino acids. CDR1 is MNHEY and CDR2 is SVGAGI in the germline V gene. The germline V and J ends were trimmed by 2 bases and 6 bases, with 8 bases remaining between them. The CDR3 bases are TGTGCCAGCAGTTACGCAGGGATCGAGCAGTACTTC. This gives the protein CASSYAGIEQYF.

V gene TRBV13 combines with J gene TRBJ1-5; D might be TRBD1 (6 bases). Trimming removed 0 bases from V and 11 bases from J, with 11 bases in between. This CDR3 contains 13 residues. CDR1 PRHDT and CDR2 FYEKMQ come from the germline V gene (reference sequence). The chain's CDR3 is CASSLGQGLSQHF. In DNA, the CDR3 is TGTGCCAGCAGCTTAGGACAGGGTTTGTCCCAGCATTTT.

The chain recombines TRBV24-1 with TRBJ1-2, with 10 bases matching TRBD1. The CDR3 is made up of 13 amino acids. V dropped 5 bases and J dropped 6; count of bases not matched to a gene: 2. Germline-derived CDR1 and CDR2 are KGHDR and SFDVKD. The CDR3 spells CATSVGTGDGYTF. CDR3 nucleotides: TGTGCCACCAGTGTTGGGACAGGGGATGGCTACACCTTC.

The gene calls are TRBV11-2 and TRBJ2-1; 10 bases are a match to TRBD2. Trimming cost V 3 bases and J 8 bases; bases outside gene matches: 10. The CDR3 spans 16 residues. Germline values: CDR1 SGHAT, CDR2 FQNNGV. CDR3 in DNA: TGTGCCAGCAGCTTTGTAGCGGGGGGAATCGGCGATGAGCAGTTCTTC. It specifies CASSFVAGGIGDEQFF.

The DNA for the CDR3 is TGTGCCACCAGCGGCTGGAGCGGTGAAAAACTGTTTTTT. It specifies CATSGWSGEKLFF. V usage is TRBV15 and J usage is TRBJ1-4, with D unresolved. This CDR3 contains 13 residues. The V and J ends lost 5 bases and 7 bases respectively, with 11 bases between them. Germline V gene data show CDR1 as LNHNV and CDR2 as YYDKDF (reference sequence).

The chain is built from TRBV5-4 and TRBJ2-5, with D possibly being TRBD2 (7 bases). This CDR3 comprises 13 residues. Trimming stripped 2 bases from V and 5 bases from J, with 10 bases between. Germline-derived CDR1 and CDR2 are SGHNT and YYREEE (reference sequence). As DNA, the CDR3 is TGTGCCAGCAGCTTACGGGGGGCTGAGACCCAGTACTTC. Residues: CASSLRGAETQYF.

This clonotype has more than one count but fewer than ten. The CDR3 region has the DNA TGTGCCAGCAGCTCTAGCTCGGAGGAGCAGTTCTTC. Translating gives CASSSSSEEQFF. The V call is TRBV7-6, the J call TRBJ2-1; maybe TRBD2 (5 bases). Trimming took 4 bases from V and 10 from J, leaving 11 bases between them. The CDR3 runs to 12 residues. In germline, CDR1 is SGHVS, CDR2 FNYEAQ.

The rearrangement links TRBV12-5 to TRBJ2-2; possible D gene TRBD2, 6 bases. The germline CDR1 and CDR2 sequences are LGHNT and FRNRAP. V dropped 9 bases and J dropped 1 base, with 12 bases sitting between them. The length of the CDR3 is 14 residues. Here the CDR3 DNA reads TGTGCTAGCGAAAAGGAGGGGAACACCGGGGAGCTGTTTTTT. It is translated as CASEKEGNTGELFF.

The gene calls are TRBV14 and TRBJ2-1; D unclear. The CDR3 totals 15 residues. Per the germline V gene, CDR1 is SGHDN and CDR2 is FVKESK. Trimming took off 4 bases at V and 2 bases at J, with 12 bases between the two ends. The DNA for the CDR3 is TGTGCCAGCAGCCCGTGGGCAGGAACCTACAATGAGCAGTTCTTC. Translation: CASSPWAGTYNEQFF. Full variable domain (missing parts from reference TRBV14 and TRBJ2-1): EAGVTQFPSHSVIEKGQTVTLRCDPISGHDNLYWYRRVMGKEIKFLLHFVKESKQDESGMPNNRFLAERTGGTYSTLKVQPAELEDSGVYFCASSPWAGTYNEQFFGPGTRLTVL.

This chain connects TRBV6-2 or TRBV6-3 to TRBJ2-2; TRBD1 aligns across 9 bases. There are 15 residues in the CDR3. The germline CDR1 and CDR2 sequences are MNHEY and SVGEGT. V was clipped by 5 bases and J by 5 bases; unmatched bases: 6. The CDR3 nucleotides are TGTGCCAGCAGTCCCCGGACAGGGGAAACCGGGGAGCTGTTTTTT. Its translation: CASSPRTGETGELFF.

The V gene is TRBV4-2, the J gene TRBJ2-7, with D unclear. The CDR3 contains 14 residues. Germline V gene lookup returns CDR1 LGHNA and CDR2 YNFKEQ. Deletions cut 3 bases from V and 2 bases from J, with 11 bases between. CDR3 DNA: TGTGCCAGCAGCCAGGCCTCTACTACCTACGAGCAGTACTTC. Protein product: CASSQASTTYEQYF.

The rearrangement uses TRBV30 and TRBJ2-7, with 15 positions matching TRBD2. Looked up from germline, CDR1 is GTSNPN and CDR2 is SVGIG (reference sequence). V dropped 5 bases and J dropped 5; count of bases not matched to a gene: 10. The CDR3 loop spans 16 amino acids. CDR3 sequence (DNA): TGTGCCTGGGCCCGCGGGACTAGCGGGGGGTTGGACGAGCAGTACTTC. Amino acids: CAWARGTSGGLDEQYF.

This chain joins TRBV7-8 and TRBJ2-7; 8 nucleotides match TRBD1. V lost 6 bases, J lost 3 bases, and 7 bases stayed unmatched. The germline V gene has CDR1 SGHVS and CDR2 FQNEAQ. The CDR3 extends over 14 amino acids. CDR3 protein: CASRSRGRVYEQYF. Written as DNA, the CDR3 is TGTGCCAGCAGGAGCAGGGGGCGAGTCTACGAGCAGTACTTC.

The rearrangement links TRBV14 to TRBJ2-1, with 7 nucleotides matching TRBD2. This CDR3 has 16 residues. Losses at the gene ends were 3 bases for V and 8 bases for J; bases not matched to a gene: 13. Per the germline V gene, CDR1 is SGHDN and CDR2 is FVKESK. The CDR3 coding sequence is TGTGCCAGCAGCCAGTTACTAGCGCTTAGGGTCGATGAGCAGTTCTTC. Encoded protein: CASSQLLALRVDEQFF.

This chain uses TRBV19 with TRBJ1-5; perhaps TRBD1 as D (5 bases). CDR1 and CDR2 from the germline V gene are LNHDA and SQIVND (reference sequence). V lost 7 bases and J lost 2, with 12 bases in between. The CDR3 extends over 14 amino acids. In DNA, the CDR3 is TGTGCCAGTAAGGTAGGGGATGGCAATCAGCCCCAGCATTTT. Protein: CASKVGDGNQPQHF.

The chain joins TRBV27 to TRBJ1-5; D call uncertain. The CDR3 extends over 13 amino acids. Trimming pared 2 bases from V and 5 bases from J, leaving 7 bases between. Per germline, CDR1 MNHEY and CDR2 SMNVEV (reference sequence). The DNA for the CDR3 is TGTGCCAGCAGTTTAGGGAACTATCAGCCCCAGCATTTT. Amino acid sequence: CASSLGNYQPQHF.

The chain couples TRBV19 to TRBJ2-7, with D unresolved. Trimming cost V 7 bases and J 0 bases, with 10 bases left between them. In germline, CDR1 is LNHDA, CDR2 SQIVND (reference sequence). The CDR3 totals 13 residues. The CDR3 DNA sequence: TGTGCCAGTACCGACGTTCACTCCTACGAGCAGTACTTC. Translating it yields CASTDVHSYEQYF.